This T cell receptor (beta chain) was obtained from a study of blood T cell repertoires in COVID-19. Across the whole study: Acute and convalescent COVID-19 samples came from the United States, Italy and Spain. PBMCs, B-cell-depleted T cells, or T cells provided the cDNA or gDNA that made up the material.

In germline, CDR1 is MNHEY, CDR2 SVGAGI. V was shortened by 6 bases and J by 0 bases, with 12 bases between the two germline ends. The CDR3 covers 15 residues. In the source study's methods: Reference gene primer amplification gave estimated nucleated cell counts. The table came from immunoSEQ multiplex PCR; TCRdb's copy has only in-frame clones and leaves some out. Clonal size and the V and J genes are those of that table, whereas D and trimming came from the DNA. The repertoire holds about 97,000 clones, with more than 75% as singletons. The chain couples TRBV6-5 to TRBJ2-1; D is unclear. The clonotype was recovered from a woman in her twenties or thirties with acute or convalescent COVID-19. What was sequenced was peripheral blood. This chain's CDR3 is CASRELISSYNEQFF. CDR3 bases: TGTGCCAGCAGGGAGTTGATTAGCTCCTACAATGAGCAGTTCTTC.